Shown below are 25 T cell receptor beta chains from a single sample sequenced in a study of blood T cell repertoires in COVID-19. The repertoire was sequenced with immunoSEQ multiplex PCR; TCRdb's copy has only in-frame clones and lacks some. The sample lists about 110,000 clones, 80% to 85% occurring once. The sequenced material came from peripheral blood. These receptors all stem from a man between 65 and 85 years old with acute or convalescent COVID-19.

The CDR3 DNA follows: TGCGCCAGCAGCCCCGGGACAGGGGACAATTCACCCCTCCACTTT. Its protein is CASSPGTGDNSPLHF. The rearrangement links TRBV5-1 to TRBJ1-6, with 10 positions matching TRBD1. The CDR3 runs to 15 residues. J gave up 7 bases and V 4 bases, and 5 bases lay outside the gene matches. CDR1 and CDR2 from the germline V gene are SGHRS and YFSETQ.

The V call is TRBV6-1, the J call TRBJ1-4; maybe TRBD1 (5 bases). The CDR3 covers 15 residues. Germline CDR1 MNHNS, CDR2 SASEGT. V was pared by 3 bases and J by 5 bases, with 13 bases between. The CDR3 DNA sequence: TGTGCCAGCAGTGATTACGGGGGGATCAATGAAAAACTGTTTTTT. Its translation: CASSDYGGINEKLFF.

This chain links TRBV6-1 with TRBJ1-3; no clear D gene. The CDR3 loop spans 16 amino acids. The V gene's germline CDR1 is MNHNS and CDR2 SASEGT. Trimming shortened V by 3 bases and J by 0 bases, and 12 bases separated the two germline ends. The CDR3 is CASSERPPSSGNTIYF. In nucleotides, the CDR3 is TGTGCCAGCAGTGAGAGGCCACCGAGCTCTGGAAACACCATATATTTT.

The chain is built from TRBV6-4 and TRBJ2-7; D gene ambiguous. The length of the CDR3 is 12 residues. Germline V gene data show CDR1 as MRHNA and CDR2 as SNTAGT. V was pared by 2 bases and J by 3 bases, with 5 bases between. CDR3 sequence reads: CASSDNSYEQYF. CDR3 sequence (DNA): TGTGCCAGCAGTGACAACAGCTACGAGCAGTACTTC.

CDR3 region: CASSSNAQGSKNIQYF. CDR3 DNA sequence: TGTGCCAGTAGTTCCAACGCCCAGGGTTCTAAAAACATTCAGTACTTC. The chain recombines TRBV19 with TRBJ2-4, with D possibly TRBD1 on 5 matching bases. The CDR3 extends over 16 amino acids. Germline V gene data show CDR1 as LNHDA and CDR2 as SQIVND (reference sequence). Trimming stripped 5 bases from V and 4 bases from J, with 18 bases between.

The table lists this clone with a count of one. The V and J genes are TRBV9 and TRBJ2-7; a possible D gene is TRBD1 (5 bases). Germline CDR1 reads SGDLS; CDR2 reads YYNGEE. V was clipped by 3 bases and J by 3 bases, with 16 bases between them. This CDR3 spans 15 amino acids. The CDR3 is CASSAQGTGFYEQYF. The CDR3 nucleotides are TGTGCCAGCAGCGCCCAGGGAACAGGATTCTACGAGCAGTACTTC.

The V gene is TRBV10-2, the J gene TRBJ1-4, with D perhaps matching TRBD1 (6 bases). The CDR3 extends over 11 amino acids. The V end was cut by 11 bases, the J end by 6 bases, with 10 bases between. Germline assignment: CDR1 WSHSY and CDR2 SAAADI. The CDR3, as DNA: TGCGCCGTGGCAGGGGATGAAAAACTGTTTTTT. It specifies CAVAGDEKLFF.

This clone was recorded many times. This chain joins TRBV7-2 and TRBJ2-3; D might be TRBD2 (6 bases). The germline V and J ends were trimmed by 3 bases and 5 bases, with 18 bases remaining between them. Germline V CDR1 and CDR2: SGHTA, FQGNSA. The CDR3 totals 16 residues. CDR3 amino acids: CASSLGTGSRGDTQYF. The CDR3 DNA reads TGTGCCAGCAGCTTGGGGACTGGGTCTAGGGGAGATACGCAGTATTTT.

The chain combines TRBV19 with TRBJ1-1; D ambiguous. The germline V gene has CDR1 LNHDA and CDR2 SQIVND (reference sequence). V shed 8 bases and J shed 2 bases, with 12 bases lying between them. The CDR3 totals 13 residues. The CDR3: CASQGSSNTEAFF. The CDR3 DNA reads as TGTGCCAGTCAAGGGAGTTCTAACACTGAAGCTTTCTTT.

This clone occurred once. The rearrangement joins TRBV28 to TRBJ1-6; 10 bases map to TRBD1. The J segment lost 10 bases and the V segment lost 7 bases, leaving 13 bases of the junction unmatched. There are 16 residues in the CDR3. Per germline, CDR1 MDHEN and CDR2 SYDVKM. The CDR3 region has the DNA TGTGCCAGCAACGACAGCCCAGGGACAGGGGTATCACCCCTCCACTTT. It encodes CASNDSPGTGVSPLHF.

This clone was seen only a few times. The J gene is TRBJ2-7, the V gene TRBV30; TRBD1 aligns across 8 bases. The CDR3 has 14 residues. Germline CDR1 GTSNPN, CDR2 SVGIG (reference sequence). V lost 0 bases, J lost 4 bases, and 5 bases stayed unmatched. The DNA for the CDR3 is TGTGCCTGGAGTGTTAGCAGGGGGCATTACGAGCAGTACTTC. Its translation: CAWSVSRGHYEQYF.

The V and J genes are TRBV6-2 or TRBV6-3 and TRBJ2-7; unclear D gene. The CDR3 covers 15 residues. Germline CDR1 and CDR2: MNHEY and SVGEGT. Trimming cost V 0 bases and J 4 bases, with 13 bases left between them. Here the CDR3 DNA reads TGTGCCAGCAGTTACTCTGCGACACACACATACGAGCAGTACTTC. This gives the protein CASSYSATHTYEQYF.

This chain links TRBV4-1 with TRBJ1-5, with a weak D call TRBD1 (6 bases). This CDR3 has 15 residues. The germline V and J ends were trimmed by 0 bases and 4 bases, with 10 bases remaining between them. Germline-derived CDR1 and CDR2 are MGHRA and YSYEKL. In nucleotides, the CDR3 is TGCGCCAGCAGCCAAGATGGGCAGGGGAATCAGCCCCAGCATTTT. Translated, it gives CASSQDGQGNQPQHF.

The chain employs TRBV30 and TRBJ1-4, with 8 bases that match TRBD1. The CDR3 contains 15 residues. Germline values: CDR1 GTSNPN, CDR2 SVGIG (reference sequence). V dropped 1 base and J dropped 6; count of bases not matched to a gene: 7. The CDR3, as DNA: TGTGCCTGGAGTGGAAAACAGGGGGGGGATGAAAAACTGTTTTTT. This encodes CAWSGKQGGDEKLFF.

The rearrangement joins TRBV7-2 to TRBJ1-4, with TRBD1 identical over 9 bases. The germline V gene has CDR1 SGHTA and CDR2 FQGNSA. Germline trimming cut 1 base from V and 6 bases from J; bases unmatched to any gene: 3. This CDR3 comprises 15 residues. The CDR3 DNA sequence: TGTGCCAGCAGCTTAGAGGGACAGGGACATGAAAAACTGTTTTTT. This codes for CASSLEGQGHEKLFF.

The table lists this clone with a count of one. The chain links TRBV28 to TRBJ1-3, with TRBD1 matching 8 bases. Germline V gene lookup returns CDR1 MDHEN and CDR2 SYDVKM. The CDR3 runs 15 residues. V shed 3 bases and J 4 bases; nucleotides not matched to a gene: 5. CDR3 DNA: TGTGCCAGCAGTTTCGCTCAGGGGGCAGGAAACACCATATATTTT. Its translation: CASSFAQGAGNTIYF.

This chain links TRBV5-1 with TRBJ1-4, with no clear D. Germline lookup yields CDR1 SGHRS and CDR2 YFSETQ. V dropped 5 bases and J dropped 7 bases, with 18 bases sitting between them. The CDR3 length is 15 residues. The chain's CDR3 is CASREGPVTGEKLFF. The DNA of the CDR3 is TGCGCCAGCAGGGAGGGCCCAGTCACGGGTGAAAAACTGTTTTTT.

This clone appeared once. This chain connects TRBV27 to TRBJ2-1; 13 bases align to TRBD2. With V trimmed by 6 bases and J by 5 bases, 7 bases remained unmatched. In germline, CDR1 is MNHEY, CDR2 SMNVEV (reference sequence). CDR3 size: 16 residues. Here the CDR3 reads CASSQGLAGANNEQFF. The DNA of the CDR3 is TGTGCCAGCAGCCAAGGACTAGCGGGGGCCAACAATGAGCAGTTCTTC.

V gene TRBV5-1 combines with J gene TRBJ2-7, with 10 bases lining up with TRBD1. Germline CDR1 reads SGHRS; CDR2 reads YFSETQ. The CDR3 covers 14 residues. The V and J ends lost 4 bases and 2 bases, in that order; junction bases with no gene match: 3. This chain's CDR3 is CASSRGTGAYEQYF. CDR3 nucleotides: TGCGCCAGCAGCCGGGGGACAGGGGCCTACGAGCAGTACTTC.

This chain's CDR3 is CACGRQGISYNSPLHF. CDR3 nucleotides: TGTGCCTGTGGACGCCAGGGGATCTCCTATAATTCACCCCTCCACTTT. The chain uses TRBV30 and TRBJ1-6; D may be TRBD1 (6 bases). The CDR3 consists of 16 residues. Germline-derived CDR1 and CDR2 are GTSNPN and SVGIG (reference sequence). The V gene lost 6 bases and the J gene lost 0 bases, with 15 bases spanning the gap.

CDR3 protein: CASTGTSGYNEQFF. In DNA, the CDR3 is TGTGCCAGTACAGGGACTAGCGGATACAATGAGCAGTTCTTC. The chain is built from TRBV2 and TRBJ2-1, with 11 bases that match TRBD2. The trim removed 9 bases at V and 4 bases at J, leaving 5 bases unmatched. CDR3 length: 14 residues. In germline, CDR1 is SNHLY, CDR2 FYNNEI.

The chain joins TRBV10-2 to TRBJ1-2; D possibly corresponds to TRBD1 (5 bases). The CDR3 has 12 amino acids. CDR1 is WSHSY and CDR2 is SAAADI in the germline V gene. The V end was cut by 1 base, the J end by 7 bases, with 7 bases between. The CDR3 spells CASSEFGGGYTF. CDR3 DNA: TGCGCCAGCAGTGAGTTCGGGGGTGGCTACACCTTC.

The J gene is TRBJ1-5, the V gene TRBV6-5; 8 bases fit TRBD1. This CDR3 has 14 residues. The germline V gene has CDR1 MNHEY and CDR2 SVGAGI. Losses at the gene ends were 7 bases for V and 4 bases for J; bases not matched to a gene: 6. The CDR3, as DNA: TGTGCCAGCAAACAGACAGGGGAGAATCAGCCCCAGCATTTT. This encodes CASKQTGENQPQHF.

This clone occurred a few times. The chain couples TRBV5-1 to TRBJ1-3; possibly TRBD1 for D (5 bases). CDR1 is SGHRS and CDR2 is YFSETQ in the germline V gene. The V and J ends lost 1 base and 2 bases respectively, with 13 bases between them. CDR3 length: 16 residues. This CDR3 reads CASSLSGGSTGNTIYF. The DNA for the CDR3 is TGCGCCAGCAGCTTGTCCGGGGGTTCAACTGGAAACACCATATATTTT.

V gene TRBV11-2 combines with J gene TRBJ2-1; 7 nucleotides match TRBD2. This CDR3 comprises 16 residues. Unmatched junction bases numbered 10, after V lost 2 bases and J lost 6 bases. The germline gives CDR1 SGHAT, CDR2 FQNNGV. The CDR3 loop reads CASSLLSTSSRNEQFF. DNA of the CDR3: TGTGCCAGCAGCTTACTATCGACTAGCTCACGCAATGAGCAGTTCTTC.